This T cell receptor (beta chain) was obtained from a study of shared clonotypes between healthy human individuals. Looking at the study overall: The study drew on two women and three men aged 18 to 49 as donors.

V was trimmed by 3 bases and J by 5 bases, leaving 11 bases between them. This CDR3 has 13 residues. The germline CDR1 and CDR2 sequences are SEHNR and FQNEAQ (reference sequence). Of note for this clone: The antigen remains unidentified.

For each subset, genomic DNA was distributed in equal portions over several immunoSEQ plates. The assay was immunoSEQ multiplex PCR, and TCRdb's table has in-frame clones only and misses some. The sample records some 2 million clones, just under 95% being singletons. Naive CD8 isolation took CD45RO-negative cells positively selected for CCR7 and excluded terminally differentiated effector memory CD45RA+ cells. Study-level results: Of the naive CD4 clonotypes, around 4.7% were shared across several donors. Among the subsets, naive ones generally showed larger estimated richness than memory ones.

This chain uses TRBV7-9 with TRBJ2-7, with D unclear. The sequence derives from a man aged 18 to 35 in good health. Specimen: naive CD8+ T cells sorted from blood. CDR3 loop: CASSFVDRDEQYF. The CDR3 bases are TGTGCCAGCAGCTTCGTCGACCGAGACGAGCAGTACTTC.